This is a list of T cell receptor beta chains from one sample in a study of human T cells and chemical hapten exposure. One entry per CDR3 protein results from TCRdb running MiXCR on the 5' RACE reads. The table shows about 140,000 distinct CDR3 sequences, with 4.1% occurring only once. All receptors derive from a female donor in good health. Both conserved end residues are trimmed from each CDR3. The D gene is left open where the match is weak. The listing skips clone size in some rows; elsewhere it reads once, few, many or a size class.

v_call	cdr3_length	j_call	clone_size	d_call	cdr3_aa
TRBV10-3	12	TRBJ2-3	many	.	AISEDGQSETQY
TRBV5-1	9	TRBJ2-5	many	.	ASSLDTTEY
TRBV29-1	11	TRBJ2-5	many	TRBD2	SAAGGGQETQY
TRBV2	12	TRBJ1-2	many	.	ASSRSGTNYGYT
TRBV29-1	10	TRBJ1-2	many	.	SVEATGYGYT
TRBV20-1	12	TRBJ2-3	many	TRBD1	SAPGTGVLDTQY
TRBV7-8	14	TRBJ1-3	many	.	ASSLAGAGSGNTIY
TRBV3-1	12	TRBJ1-2	many	TRBD1	ASSLGQGDYGYT
TRBV10-3	13	TRBJ2-7	many	TRBD2	AIRLAGDPIYEQY
TRBV19	14	TRBJ2-5	many	TRBD1	ASSGLFRDRGETQY
TRBV6-1	14	TRBJ1-2	many	.	ASKGPGASVNYGYT
TRBV6-1	12	TRBJ1-1	many	.	ASSVRGVDTEAF
TRBV20-1	14	TRBJ1-1	many	TRBD1	SALPGQGALNTEAF
TRBV3-1	15	TRBJ2-7	many	TRBD1	ASSQDPRQGKSYEQY
TRBV11-2	16	TRBJ2-5	.	TRBD1	ASSISRDRGLRQETQY
TRBV6-2/TRBV6-3	15	TRBJ2-1	.	.	ASSYGWTTRSYNEQF
TRBV3-1	12	TRBJ1-2	many	.	ASSQFLGNYGYT
TRBV13	13	TRBJ2-1	.	.	ASSYTGLSYNEQF
TRBV28	14	TRBJ2-5	many	TRBD2	ASSLFRGGLQETQY
TRBV9	17	TRBJ2-3	many	TRBD2	ASSVAGSGGASGTDTQY
TRBV7-2	13	TRBJ1-2	many	TRBD1	ASSVDRAPNYGYT
TRBV12-3/TRBV12-4	11	TRBJ1-1	many	TRBD1	ASSQGQAYEAF
TRBV27	14	TRBJ1-3	many	TRBD1	ASSSSPGQGLNTIY
TRBV9	12	TRBJ1-1	.	.	ASSVAGTNTEAF
TRBV27	9	TRBJ2-3	.	.	ASSWADTQY
TRBV4-1	12	TRBJ2-1	many	.	ASRTPGTNNEQF
TRBV7-2	12	TRBJ2-4	few	.	ASGPTAFKNIQY
TRBV18	16	TRBJ2-1	few	.	ASSPRRGAGRWSNEQF
TRBV10-3	15	TRBJ1-5	many	TRBD1	AISDTATGDINQPQH
TRBV20-1	14	TRBJ2-7	many	TRBD1	SANLWGQLWTYEQY
TRBV10-3	14	TRBJ2-1	many	.	AISASVGASYNEQF
TRBV15	11	TRBJ1-3	many	.	ATSGTTGNTIY
TRBV7-2	13	TRBJ2-3	many	TRBD1	ASSFGTDNTDTQY
TRBV4-3	13	TRBJ1-6	few	.	ASSPTEPLYSPLH
TRBV3-1	13	TRBJ1-6	.	.	ASSQGSSGVSPLH
TRBV14	16	TRBJ2-5	many	TRBD1	ASSQDQQVWDSQETQY
TRBV28	10	TRBJ1-5	many	.	ASSFDFQPQH
TRBV4-1	12	TRBJ2-3	many	TRBD1	ASSPNWDSLTQY
TRBV7-9	11	TRBJ2-6	few	.	ASSKSGANVLT
TRBV5-4	15	TRBJ1-3	many	TRBD1	ASSSGKQGLSGNTIY
TRBV19	14	TRBJ1-6	many	TRBD1	ASSRETGTGGSPLH
TRBV12-3/TRBV12-4	16	TRBJ2-3	many	TRBD2	ASSSGTSGGAGTDTQY
TRBV4-2	11	TRBJ1-1	many	.	ASSQDPNTEAF
TRBV5-4	15	TRBJ2-2	few	TRBD2	ASNPSLAGFRTGELF
TRBV12-3/TRBV12-4	14	TRBJ2-1	many	TRBD2	ASSKVFSGSYNEQF
TRBV10-3	12	TRBJ1-6	many	.	AISETSKNSPLH
TRBV5-1	14	TRBJ1-3	many	.	ASSLTGSGSGNTIY
TRBV6-2/TRBV6-3	11	TRBJ1-1	many	.	ASSKDRNTEAF
TRBV7-2	13	TRBJ2-3	few	TRBD2	ASSYIAGGRDTQY
TRBV7-9	14	TRBJ1-4	many	.	ASSLDGGRGGEKLF